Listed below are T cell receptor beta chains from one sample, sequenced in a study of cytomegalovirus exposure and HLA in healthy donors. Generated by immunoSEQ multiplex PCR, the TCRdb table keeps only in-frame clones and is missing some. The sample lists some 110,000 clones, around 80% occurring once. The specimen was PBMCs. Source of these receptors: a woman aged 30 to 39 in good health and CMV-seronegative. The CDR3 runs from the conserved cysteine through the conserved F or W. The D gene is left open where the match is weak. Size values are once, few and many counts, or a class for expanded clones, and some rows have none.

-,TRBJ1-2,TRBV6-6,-,CASSYSGQDGYGYTF,TGTGCCAGCAGTTACTCGGGGCAGGATGGCTATGGCTACACCTTC
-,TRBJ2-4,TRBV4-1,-,CASSQDQGAKNIQYF,TGCGCCAGCAGCCAAGATCAAGGGGCTAAAAACATTCAGTACTTC
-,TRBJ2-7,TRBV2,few,CASSEAGYEQYF,TGTGCCAGCAGCGAAGCCGGGTACGAGCAGTACTTC
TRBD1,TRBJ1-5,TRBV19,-,CASSSDRALGPQHF,TGTGCCAGTAGTTCAGACAGGGCCCTGGGGCCCCAGCATTTT
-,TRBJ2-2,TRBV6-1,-,CASSEHRTAFTGELFF,TGTGCCAGCAGTGAACACAGGACAGCATTCACCGGGGAGCTGTTTTTT
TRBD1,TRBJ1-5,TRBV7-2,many,CASSRDRDEPQHF,TGTGCCAGCAGCCGGGACAGGGATGAGCCCCAGCATTTT
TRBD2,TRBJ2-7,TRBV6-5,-,CASSSQTSGVIYEQYF,TGTGCCAGCAGTTCCCAGACTAGCGGGGTAATCTACGAGCAGTACTTC
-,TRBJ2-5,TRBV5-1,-,CASSLVQQETQYF,TGCGCCAGCAGCTTGGTGCAGCAAGAGACCCAGTACTTC
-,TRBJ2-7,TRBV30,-,CAWSRPGPYEQYF,TGTGCCTGGAGTAGACCAGGCCCCTACGAGCAGTACTTC
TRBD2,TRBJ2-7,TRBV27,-,CASMRGSGGYEQYF,TGTGCCAGCATGCGGGGTAGCGGGGGCTACGAGCAGTACTTC
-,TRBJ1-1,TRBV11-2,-,CASSRTGNTEAFF,TGTGCCAGCAGCAGAACAGGGAACACTGAAGCTTTCTTT
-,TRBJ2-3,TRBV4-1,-,CASSQDRSLSTDTQYF,TGCGCCAGCAGCCAAGATCGGAGTCTAAGCACAGATACGCAGTATTTT
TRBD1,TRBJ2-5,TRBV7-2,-,CASSSRLGQGETQYF,TGTGCCAGCAGCTCCAGACTTGGACAGGGGGAGACCCAGTACTTC
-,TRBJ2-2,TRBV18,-,CASSPNIGELFF,TGTGCCAGCTCACCTAATATCGGGGAGCTGTTTTTT
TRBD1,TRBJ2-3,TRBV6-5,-,CASSYSGTGTDTQYF,TGTGCCAGCAGTTACTCCGGGACAGGGACAGATACGCAGTATTTT
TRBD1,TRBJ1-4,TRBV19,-,CASTPGQGNEKLFF,TGTGCCAGTACTCCGGGACAGGGAAATGAAAAACTGTTTTTT
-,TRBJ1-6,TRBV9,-,CASSVGRDNSPLHF,TGTGCCAGCAGCGTAGGTCGGGATAATTCACCCCTCCACTTT
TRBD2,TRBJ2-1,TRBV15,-,CATSSLFSGKLNEQFF,TGTGCCACCAGCAGTCTATTTAGCGGGAAACTCAATGAGCAGTTCTTC
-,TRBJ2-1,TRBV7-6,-,CASSLLPWQGRAEQFF,TGTGCCAGCAGCCTCCTTCCGTGGCAGGGGAGGGCTGAGCAGTTCTTC
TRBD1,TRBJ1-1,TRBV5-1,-,CASSFTGEVAFF,TGCGCCAGCAGCTTCACAGGGGAGGTGGCTTTCTTT
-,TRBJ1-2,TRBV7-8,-,CASSLNTVNYGYTF,TGTGCCAGCAGCTTAAATACAGTGAACTATGGCTACACCTTC
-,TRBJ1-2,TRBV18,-,CASSLSPDSRYGYTF,TGTGCCAGCTCACTAAGTCCGGACAGTCGCTATGGCTACACCTTC
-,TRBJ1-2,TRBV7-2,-,CASSLDLVTANYGYTF,TGTGCCAGCAGCTTAGACCTGGTTACAGCTAACTATGGCTACACCTTC
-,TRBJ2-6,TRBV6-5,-,CASSYSPGVGANVLTF,TGTGCCAGCAGTTACTCGCCAGGGGTCGGGGCCAACGTCCTGACTTTC
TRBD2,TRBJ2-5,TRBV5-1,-,CASSLAGGDETQYF,TGCGCCAGCAGCCTAGCGGGAGGGGATGAGACCCAGTACTTC
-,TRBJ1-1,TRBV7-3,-,CASSSHLGLEAFF,TGTGCCAGCAGCTCGCACTTGGGGCTGGAGGCTTTCTTT
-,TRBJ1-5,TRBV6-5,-,CASSSTLSNQPQHF,TGTGCCAGCAGTTCGACACTTAGCAATCAGCCCCAGCATTTT
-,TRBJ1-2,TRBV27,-,CASSLHGAQGRRGYTF,TGTGCCAGCAGTTTACACGGTGCACAGGGCCGGCGCGGCTACACCTTC
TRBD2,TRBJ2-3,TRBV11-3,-,CASRGGGSGVDTQYF,TGTGCCAGCAGGGGAGGCGGGAGTGGGGTAGATACGCAGTATTTT
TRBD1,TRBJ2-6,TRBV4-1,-,CASSPGTGNSGANVLTF,TGCGCCAGCAGCCCCGGGACAGGGAACTCTGGGGCCAACGTCCTGACTTTC
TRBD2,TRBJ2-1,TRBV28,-,CASSLGGSPDEQFF,TGTGCCAGCAGTTTAGGCGGGAGTCCAGATGAGCAGTTCTTC
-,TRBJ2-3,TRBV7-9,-,CASSFQPTGEDTQYF,TGTGCCAGCAGCTTCCAGCCAACGGGTGAAGATACGCAGTATTTT
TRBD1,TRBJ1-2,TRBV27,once,CASSLWYGQGDGYTF,TGTGCCAGCAGTTTATGGTACGGACAGGGGGATGGCTACACCTTC
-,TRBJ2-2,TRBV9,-,CASSVSGYTGELFF,TGTGCCAGCAGCGTCTCAGGGTACACCGGGGAGCTGTTTTTT
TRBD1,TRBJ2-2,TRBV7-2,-,CASSPRTGATNTGELFF,TGTGCCAGCAGCCCCCGGACAGGGGCGACGAACACCGGGGAGCTGTTTTTT
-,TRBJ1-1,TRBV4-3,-,CAGSFWSTGPTEAFF,TGCGCCGGCAGCTTCTGGTCAACTGGGCCCACTGAAGCTTTCTTT
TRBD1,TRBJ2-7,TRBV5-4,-,CASSLGRTGGPYEQYF,TGTGCCAGCAGCTTGGGGCGGACAGGGGGTCCCTACGAGCAGTACTTC
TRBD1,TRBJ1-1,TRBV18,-,CASSRGQGDFTEAFF,TGTGCCAGCTCACGAGGACAGGGGGATTTCACTGAAGCTTTCTTT
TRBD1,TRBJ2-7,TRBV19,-,CASSTDRDYEQYF,TGTGCCAGTAGTACTGACAGGGACTACGAGCAGTACTTC
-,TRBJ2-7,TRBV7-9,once,CSSSYTYEQYF,TGTTCCAGCAGCTACACCTACGAGCAGTACTTC
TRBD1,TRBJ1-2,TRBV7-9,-,CASSLDRVAGYTF,TGTGCCAGCAGCTTGGACAGGGTCGCGGGCTACACCTTC
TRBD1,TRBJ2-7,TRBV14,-,CASSLWTGGYEQYF,TGTGCCAGCAGCCTTTGGACAGGGGGCTACGAGCAGTACTTC
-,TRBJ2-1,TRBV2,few,CASSEAPGQRYNEQFF,TGTGCCAGCAGTGAAGCACCGGGACAAAGATACAATGAGCAGTTCTTC
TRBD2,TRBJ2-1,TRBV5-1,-,CASSLPRGGGAFRNEQFF,TGCGCCAGCAGCTTGCCTCGGGGCGGGGGGGCTTTCCGAAATGAGCAGTTCTTC